Listed here is a single T cell receptor (beta chain). Trimming took off 1 base at V and 2 bases at J, with 7 bases between the two ends. This CDR3 comprises 15 residues. Per germline, CDR1 SGDLS and CDR2 YYNGEE. The data were obtained in a study of cytomegalovirus exposure and HLA in healthy donors. Sequencing used immunoSEQ multiplex PCR; TCRdb keeps in-frame clones, though not all of them. Among some 210,000 clones, less than 85% were seen once, and the ten largest hold around 5.4%. V and J are TRBV9 and TRBJ2-6; D ambiguous. Specimen: PBMCs. This receptor was taken from a woman in her late teens or twenties in good health and CMV-seronegative. The CDR3 is CASSVYGPGANVLTF. The CDR3 region has the DNA TGTGCCAGCAGCGTATACGGTCCTGGGGCCAACGTCCTGACTTTC.